This TCR beta chain was sequenced for a study of T cells in Graves' hyperthyroidism and ophthalmopathy. This clonotype showed up just a few times. The antigen is not known. Trimming stripped 4 bases from V and 0 bases from J, with 10 bases between. CDR3 length: 14 amino acids. Per the germline V gene, CDR1 is DFQATT and CDR2 is SNEGSKA (reference sequence). The study defined stable Graves' hyperthyroidism as no ophthalmopathy progression within 18 months. The study, taken as a whole, reports: Most expanded thyroid clonotypes above 0.001 also appeared in blood.

RNA transcripts served as the template for amplifying TCR beta CDR3 regions. RT-PCR in the first round (using the HTBI primer set) targeted the TCR CDR3. TCRdb ran MiXCR on the multiplex PCR reads and lists one entry per CDR3 protein. The sample carries around 340,000 distinct CDR3 sequences, 15% to 20% recorded once. This receptor was identified in a woman in her 50s with Graves' hyperthyroidism. Material for sequencing was blood. The chain links TRBV20-1 to TRBJ1-3; tentative D call: TRBD1 (5 bases). The CDR3 spells CSATQVLSGNTIYF. CDR3 coding DNA: TGCAGTGCTACACAGGTCCTCTCTGGAAACACCATATATTTT.